A single sample is the source of the 3 T cell receptor beta chains below, sequenced in a study of OX40 agonist ivuxolimab in advanced cancers. Some clones are missing from TCRdb's copy, which holds only in-frame ones; the method was immunoSEQ multiplex PCR. The sample contains about 80,000 clones, roughly 90% of which appear only once. The sequences come from CD4+ or CD8+ T cells sorted from blood, collected in a trial of the OX40 agonist ivuxolimab. Source of these receptors: an adult with an advanced solid tumor such as melanoma, head and neck, liver or kidney cancer.

The gene calls are TRBV29-1 and TRBJ2-1; D ambiguous. Germline lookup yields CDR1 SQVTM and CDR2 ANQGSEA. CDR3 length: 15 residues. V gave up 2 bases and J gave up 0 bases, with 11 bases separating them. The CDR3 loop is CSVEQAPSSYNEQFF. CDR3 sequence (DNA): TGCAGCGTTGAACAGGCGCCTAGCTCCTACAATGAGCAGTTCTTC.

About this clone: This specimen includes other DNA sequences encoding the same CDR3. The rearrangement links TRBV5-1 to TRBJ2-7; D not resolved. This CDR3 has 12 residues. Trimming removed 0 bases from V and 2 bases from J, with 3 bases in between. Germline CDR1 and CDR2: SGHRS and YFSETQ. CDR3 sequence (DNA): TGCGCCAGCAGCTTGGGAACCTACGAGCAGTACTTC. This codes for CASSLGTYEQYF.

The table lists this clone with a few counts. This rearrangement joins TRBV5-1 to TRBJ2-1, with unresolved D. The length of the CDR3 is 13 residues. V was cut by 1 base and J by 6 bases, with 8 bases left in between. Germline V gene sequence: CDR1 SGHRS, CDR2 YFSETQ. CDR3 in DNA: TGCGCCAGCAGCTTGTTTCCGGGCAATGAGCAGTTCTTC. Translated, it gives CASSLFPGNEQFF.